These T cell receptor beta chains were read from a single sample in a study of blood T cell repertoires in COVID-19. Data came from immunoSEQ multiplex PCR; TCRdb stores just in-frame clones and leaves some out. The table has roughly 240,000 clones, about 91% seen once; the top ten hold approximately 2.4%. Sample: PBMCs or T cells enriched from blood (not recorded which). The source of these receptors is a woman in her twenties or thirties with acute COVID-19. Both conserved end residues are part of each CDR3. A D gene is named only where the DNA matches it firmly. Expanded clones are given a class, and other clones once, few, many or no size at all.

DNA,CDR3,J,V,D,size
TGCGCCAGCAGCCAAGAGTGGGCAGGCCGGGAGACCCAGTACTTC,CASSQEWAGRETQYF,TRBJ2-5,TRBV4-3,.,.
TGTGCCAGTTGCGAGCGGGGAAGTGATGAGCAGTTCTTC,CASCERGSDEQFF,TRBJ2-1,TRBV19,TRBD2,.
TGTGCCAGCAGTTTATATTCCAGAAACACTGAAGCTTTCTTT,CASSLYSRNTEAFF,TRBJ1-1,TRBV27,.,.
TGTGCCAGCAGCTCACAAGACAGGCCAAACACTGAAGCTTTCTTT,CASSSQDRPNTEAFF,TRBJ1-1,TRBV7-2,.,few
TGCGCCAGCAGACAAACAGGGAGCTATGGCTACACCTTC,CASRQTGSYGYTF,TRBJ1-2,TRBV4-1,.,.
TGCGCCAGCTTACCTGGACAGGGGGACACCGGGGAGCTGTTTTTT,CASLPGQGDTGELFF,TRBJ2-2,TRBV5-1,TRBD1,few
TGTGCCAGCAGCTTCCAGGGACTCCGGAACACTGAAGCTTTCTTT,CASSFQGLRNTEAFF,TRBJ1-1,TRBV5-4,.,.
TGTGCCAGCCAGGACAGGGATACTGAAGCTTTCTTT,CASQDRDTEAFF,TRBJ1-1,TRBV7-9,TRBD1,.
TGCGCCAGCAGCCAACCCCGAGGGAGGGAGCAGTACTTC,CASSQPRGREQYF,TRBJ2-7,TRBV4-1,.,few
TGTGCCAGCAGCTCCGACAGGGTTGAAGCTTTCTTT,CASSSDRVEAFF,TRBJ1-1,TRBV7-6,TRBD1,.
TGTGCCAGCAGCTTAGGGGCCCCAAATACGCAGTATTTT,CASSLGAPNTQYF,TRBJ2-3,TRBV7-2,.,.
TGCGCCAGCAGCCTCTTAGGGGTAGCCACTGAAGCTTTCTTT,CASSLLGVATEAFF,TRBJ1-1,TRBV4-3,.,.
TGTGCCAGCAGCCTAGGGCTAGCGGGGAGTACCGGGTATTTT,CASSLGLAGSTGYF,TRBJ2-3,TRBV5-8,TRBD2,.
TGCGCCAGCAGCTTGGGAAGCGGGGGGAACACAGATACGCAGTATTTT,CASSLGSGGNTDTQYF,TRBJ2-3,TRBV5-1,TRBD2,.
TGCGCCAGCAGCGCCCAGGGGAGACATTACGAGCAGTACTTC,CASSAQGRHYEQYF,TRBJ2-7,TRBV5-1,.,.
TGTGCCAGCAGTTACGAGGGAGGCCATTCACCCCTCCACTTT,CASSYEGGHSPLHF,TRBJ1-6,TRBV6-5,.,.
TGCGCCAGCAGCTCGGACAGGGACACTGAAGCTTTCTTT,CASSSDRDTEAFF,TRBJ1-1,TRBV5-1,TRBD1,few
TGTGCCAGCAGCTTGGGAAGGGGAAGGAACTATGGCTACACCTTC,CASSLGRGRNYGYTF,TRBJ1-2,TRBV5-8,.,once
TGTGCCAGCTCAGCGGTAAACAGGGACGGCTACACCTTC,CASSAVNRDGYTF,TRBJ1-2,TRBV18,.,.
TGCGCCAGCAGCTCCCGGGACAGAGGTTTATCTGGCTACACCTTC,CASSSRDRGLSGYTF,TRBJ1-2,TRBV5-1,TRBD1,.
TGTGCTAGTGGTTTGGTCGTAGGCAGGGGCCAGATACAGCCCCAGCATTTT,CASGLVVGRGQIQPQHF,TRBJ1-5,TRBV12-5,.,.
TGTGCCAGCAGCTTAGACAGAAAAACTAACTATGGCTACACCTTC,CASSLDRKTNYGYTF,TRBJ1-2,TRBV7-9,.,.
TGTGCCACTGCGGGAGTACTGACTGAAGCTTTCTTT,CATAGVLTEAFF,TRBJ1-1,TRBV10-3,.,.
TGTGCCAGCAGCTTAGGCCGGACTAGCGGCACAGATACGCAGTATTTT,CASSLGRTSGTDTQYF,TRBJ2-3,TRBV7-9,TRBD2,once
TGCGCCAGCAGCCAAGAACAAGTCGGCAGGTTCAATCAGCCCCAGCATTTT,CASSQEQVGRFNQPQHF,TRBJ1-5,TRBV4-1,.,.
TGTGCCAGCAGCCCCTTGACTAGCTACGAGCAGTACTTC,CASSPLTSYEQYF,TRBJ2-7,TRBV3-1/TRBV3-2,.,.
TGCGCCAGCAGCCTGTTGACAGGGGTAAACACTGAAGCTTTCTTT,CASSLLTGVNTEAFF,TRBJ1-1,TRBV5-1,TRBD1,.
TGTGCCAGCAGTGAACTAGCGGGGGGGCAAGAGACCCAGTACTTC,CASSELAGGQETQYF,TRBJ2-5,TRBV6-1,TRBD2,medium-sized
TGTGCCAGCAGCCCCCGGACAGGCTGGAGGTACGAGCAGTACTTC,CASSPRTGWRYEQYF,TRBJ2-7,TRBV7-9,TRBD1,.
TGTGCCAGCAGCCTAGACCTTGGGTTCGGGGAGCTGTTTTTT,CASSLDLGFGELFF,TRBJ2-2,TRBV5-4,.,.
TGTGCCAGCAGCCAAGATCTTCGGGACAGTTTATCCAATTCACCCCTCCACTTT,CASSQDLRDSLSNSPLHF,TRBJ1-6,TRBV4-2,TRBD1,.
TGTGCCAGCAGCCTTCGTGGGACAGGGGACGAGCAGTACTTC,CASSLRGTGDEQYF,TRBJ2-7,TRBV5-4,TRBD1,once
TGTGCCAGCAGCTTTGCGGGGGGGCCTCAGACCCAGTACTTC,CASSFAGGPQTQYF,TRBJ2-5,TRBV5-4,TRBD2,.
TGTGCCAGCAGCTGGGACAGGCCAGACTATGGCTACACCTTC,CASSWDRPDYGYTF,TRBJ1-2,TRBV7-9,TRBD1,.
TGTGCCTGGAGTTTTTTAGTAGGGGGGGGAAGTGGCTACACCTTC,CAWSFLVGGGSGYTF,TRBJ1-2,TRBV30,.,once
TGTGCCAGCGAAACCGACAGGGGACCTTACAATGAGCAGTTCTTC,CASETDRGPYNEQFF,TRBJ2-1,TRBV2,TRBD1,.
TGTGCCAGCAGCTCGGACAGGGGGCCGGAAAATGAGCAGTTCTTC,CASSSDRGPENEQFF,TRBJ2-1,TRBV5-6,TRBD1,.
TGTGCCAGCAGCTTCGGACAGGTCAATGAGCAGTTCTTC,CASSFGQVNEQFF,TRBJ2-1,TRBV7-8,TRBD1,.
TGTGCCACCAGTGATTCAGGGACAGACAATGAGCAGTTCTTC,CATSDSGTDNEQFF,TRBJ2-1,TRBV24-1,TRBD1,once
TGTGCCAGCAGTCTCAACCCGGGGGACACCGGGGAGCTGTTTTTT,CASSLNPGDTGELFF,TRBJ2-2,TRBV7-2,.,.
TGCGCCAGCAGCTTGTCTCAGATGAACACTGAAGCTTTCTTT,CASSLSQMNTEAFF,TRBJ1-1,TRBV5-1,.,.
TGCGCCAGCAGCTTGATGGGACAGGGGATGGGCACTGAAGCTTTCTTT,CASSLMGQGMGTEAFF,TRBJ1-1,TRBV5-1,TRBD1,.
TGTGCCAGCAGTACCCTGAGTGCCAATCTGTATCCCCAGCATTTT,CASSTLSANLYPQHF,TRBJ1-5,TRBV6-2/TRBV6-3,.,.
TGCGCCAGCAGCCAAGAGAGGGGACAGGGTTTGTTCTGGGGAAACACCATATATTTT,CASSQERGQGLFWGNTIYF,TRBJ1-3,TRBV4-1,TRBD1,.
TGTGCCAGCAGTTTCACAGCGGGGCAAGAGACCCAGTACTTC,CASSFTAGQETQYF,TRBJ2-5,TRBV27,TRBD2,.
TGTGCCAGCAGCCAAGAAGCGGGGGCCGAGACCCAGTACTTC,CASSQEAGAETQYF,TRBJ2-5,TRBV3-1/TRBV3-2,TRBD2,.
TGCAGTGCTAGTTCCCAGACTAGAAACACAGATACGCAGTATTTT,CSASSQTRNTDTQYF,TRBJ2-3,TRBV20-1,.,.
TGCAGTGCTAGACAGTACACTGAAGCTTTCTTT,CSARQYTEAFF,TRBJ1-1,TRBV20-1,.,once
TGCGCCAGCAGCCAACCCAGGGGGCGGGATAATGAAAAACTGTTTTTT,CASSQPRGRDNEKLFF,TRBJ1-4,TRBV4-1,TRBD1,.
TGTGCCAGCTCCTACAGCGGGACAGGTCATTATCAGCCCCAGCATTTT,CASSYSGTGHYQPQHF,TRBJ1-5,TRBV7-8,TRBD1,.
TGCGCCAGCAGCCAAGCCTTGACTAGCGGGGGGTACAATGAGCAGTTCTTC,CASSQALTSGGYNEQFF,TRBJ2-1,TRBV4-1,TRBD2,.
TGTGCCAGCAGTTTAGGACAGGGATCCTACAATGAGCAGTTCTTC,CASSLGQGSYNEQFF,TRBJ2-1,TRBV6-4,TRBD1,.
TGTGCCAGCAGCTGGGGACATTCCACCATATATTTT,CASSWGHSTIYF,TRBJ1-3,TRBV5-6,.,.
TGTGCCAGCAGCGTAGCTAGTTGGAACACCATATATTTT,CASSVASWNTIYF,TRBJ1-3,TRBV9,.,.
TGTGCCACCAGTCGAGCCGGCAATGAGCAGTTCTTC,CATSRAGNEQFF,TRBJ2-1,TRBV24-1,.,.
TGTGCCATCCGCCCAGGGGGCGGATCTATGAACACCGGGGAGCTGTTTTTT,CAIRPGGGSMNTGELFF,TRBJ2-2,TRBV10-3,TRBD1,.
TGTGCCAGCGGCACTAGGGGAGCGGGTCCCTCCTACGAGCAGTACTTC,CASGTRGAGPSYEQYF,TRBJ2-7,TRBV27,.,.
TGCGCCAGCAGCTTGGCGGACAGTCTTAATTGGAACACTGAAGCTTTCTTT,CASSLADSLNWNTEAFF,TRBJ1-1,TRBV5-1,.,.
TGTGCCAGCAGTTTATCGGGTTCCCAGGGGGGCGCTAACTATGGCTACACCTTC,CASSLSGSQGGANYGYTF,TRBJ1-2,TRBV27,TRBD1,.
TGTGCCAGTAGTTTGAGGGACACTGAAGCTTTCTTT,CASSLRDTEAFF,TRBJ1-1,TRBV19,.,.